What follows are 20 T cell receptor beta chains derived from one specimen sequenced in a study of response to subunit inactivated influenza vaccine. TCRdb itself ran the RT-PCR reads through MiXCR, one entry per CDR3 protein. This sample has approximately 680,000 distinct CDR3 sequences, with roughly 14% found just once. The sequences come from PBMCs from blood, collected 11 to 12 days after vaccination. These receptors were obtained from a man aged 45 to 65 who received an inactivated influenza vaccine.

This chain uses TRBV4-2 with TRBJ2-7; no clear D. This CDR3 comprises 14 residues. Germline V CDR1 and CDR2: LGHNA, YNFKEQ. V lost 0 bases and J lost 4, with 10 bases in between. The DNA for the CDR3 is TGTGCCAGCAGCCAAGAGAACGGAAAGTACGAGCAGTACTTC. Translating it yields CASSQENGKYEQYF.

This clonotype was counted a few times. The CDR3: CASSKVEGGLAGSQREYF. The CDR3 DNA follows: TGTGCCAGCAGCAAAGTGGAAGGTGGCCTAGCGGGGTCCCAAAGGGAGTACTTC. This chain uses TRBV21-1 with TRBJ2-7; TRBD2, the table's D call, lacks a check against the DNA. TRBV21-1 has pseudogene status. The CDR3 sequence is 18 residues long.

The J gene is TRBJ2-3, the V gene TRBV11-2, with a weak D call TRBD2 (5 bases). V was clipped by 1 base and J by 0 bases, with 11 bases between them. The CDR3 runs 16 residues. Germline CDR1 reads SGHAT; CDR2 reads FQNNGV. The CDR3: CASSLARPGSTDTQYF. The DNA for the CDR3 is TGTGCCAGCAGCTTAGCCAGACCGGGGAGCACAGATACGCAGTATTTT.

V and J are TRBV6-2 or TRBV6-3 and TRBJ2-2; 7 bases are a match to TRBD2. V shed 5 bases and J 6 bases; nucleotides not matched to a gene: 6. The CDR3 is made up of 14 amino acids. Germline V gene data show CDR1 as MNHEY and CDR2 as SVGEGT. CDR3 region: CASSPAGRSGELFF. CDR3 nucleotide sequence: TGTGCCAGCAGTCCAGCCGGGAGGTCCGGGGAGCTGTTTTTT.

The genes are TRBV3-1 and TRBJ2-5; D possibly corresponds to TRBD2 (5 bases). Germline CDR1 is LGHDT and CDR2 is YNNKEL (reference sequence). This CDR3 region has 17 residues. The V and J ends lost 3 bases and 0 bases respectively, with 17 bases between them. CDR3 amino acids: CASSQRFGVRDQETQYF. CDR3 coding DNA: TGTGCCAGCAGCCAGAGATTCGGGGTGCGCGACCAAGAGACCCAGTACTTC.

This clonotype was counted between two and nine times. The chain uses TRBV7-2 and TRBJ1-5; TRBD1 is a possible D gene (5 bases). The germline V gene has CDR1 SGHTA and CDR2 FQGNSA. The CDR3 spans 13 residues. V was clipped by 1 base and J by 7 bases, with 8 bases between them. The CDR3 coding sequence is TGTGCCAGCAGCTTAGAAGGGGTCCAGCCCCAGCATTTT. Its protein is CASSLEGVQPQHF.

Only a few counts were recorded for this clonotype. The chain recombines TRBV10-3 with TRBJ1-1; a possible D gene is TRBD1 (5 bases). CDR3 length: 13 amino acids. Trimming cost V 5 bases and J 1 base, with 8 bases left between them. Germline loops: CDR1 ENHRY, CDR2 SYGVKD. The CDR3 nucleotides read TGTGCCATCAGTACGGACAAGAACACTGAAGCTTTCTTT. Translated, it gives CAISTDKNTEAFF.

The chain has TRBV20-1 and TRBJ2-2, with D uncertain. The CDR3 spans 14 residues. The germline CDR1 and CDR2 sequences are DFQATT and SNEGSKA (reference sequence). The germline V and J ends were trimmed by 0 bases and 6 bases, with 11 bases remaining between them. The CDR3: CSARDSFYAGELFF. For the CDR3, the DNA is TGCAGTGCTAGAGATAGCTTCTACGCCGGGGAGCTGTTTTTT.

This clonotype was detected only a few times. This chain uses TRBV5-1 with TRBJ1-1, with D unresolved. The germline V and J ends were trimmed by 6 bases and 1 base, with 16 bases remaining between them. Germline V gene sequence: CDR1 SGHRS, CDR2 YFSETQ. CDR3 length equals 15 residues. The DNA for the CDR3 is TGCGCCAGCAAGGTAACCTTTACCGGGAACACTGAAGCTTTCTTT. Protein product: CASKVTFTGNTEAFF.

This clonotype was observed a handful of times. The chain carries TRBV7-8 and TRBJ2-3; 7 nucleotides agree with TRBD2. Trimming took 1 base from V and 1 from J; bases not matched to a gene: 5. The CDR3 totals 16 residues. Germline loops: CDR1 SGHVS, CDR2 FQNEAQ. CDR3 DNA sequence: TGTGCCAGCAGCTTAGGACCGGCGGGGGGCACAGATACGCAGTATTTT. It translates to CASSLGPAGGTDTQYF.

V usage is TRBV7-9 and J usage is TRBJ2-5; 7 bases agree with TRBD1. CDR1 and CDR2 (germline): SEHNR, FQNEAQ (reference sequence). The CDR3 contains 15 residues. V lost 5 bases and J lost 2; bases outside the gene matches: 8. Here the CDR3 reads CASSRGTADQETQYF. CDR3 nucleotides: TGTGCCAGCAGCAGAGGGACAGCAGATCAAGAGACCCAGTACTTC. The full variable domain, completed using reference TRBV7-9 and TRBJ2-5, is DTGVSQNPRHKITKRGQNVTFRCDPISEHNRLYWYRQTLGQGPEFLTYFQNEAQLEKSRLLSDRFSAERPKGSFSTLEIQRTEQGDSAMYLCASSRGTADQETQYFGPGTRLLVL.

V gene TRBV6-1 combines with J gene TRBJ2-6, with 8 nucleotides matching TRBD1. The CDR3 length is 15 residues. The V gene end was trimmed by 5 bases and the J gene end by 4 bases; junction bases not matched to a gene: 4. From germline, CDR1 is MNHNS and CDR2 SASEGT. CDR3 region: CASSRQGNGANVLTF. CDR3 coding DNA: TGTGCCAGCAGTAGACAGGGGAACGGGGCCAACGTCCTGACTTTC.

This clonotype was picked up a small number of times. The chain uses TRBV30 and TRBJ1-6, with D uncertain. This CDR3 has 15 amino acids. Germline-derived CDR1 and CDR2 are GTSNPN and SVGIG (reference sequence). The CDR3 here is CATSRYSSYNSPLHF. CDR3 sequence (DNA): TGTGCTACCAGCAGATACAGCTCCTATAATTCACCCCTCCACTTT.

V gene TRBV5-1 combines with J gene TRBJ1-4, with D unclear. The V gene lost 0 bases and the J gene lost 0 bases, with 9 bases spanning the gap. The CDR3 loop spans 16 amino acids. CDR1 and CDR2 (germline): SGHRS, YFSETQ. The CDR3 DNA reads TGCGCCAGCAGCTTGGATTCATTTGCAACTAATGAAAAACTGTTTTTT. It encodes CASSLDSFATNEKLFF. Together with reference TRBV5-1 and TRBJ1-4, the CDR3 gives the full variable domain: KAGVTQTPRYLIKTRGQQVTLSCSPISGHRSVSWYQQTPGQGLQFLFEYFSETQRNKGNFPGRFSGRQFSNSRSEMNVSTLELGDSALYLCASSLDSFATNEKLFFGSGTQLSVL.

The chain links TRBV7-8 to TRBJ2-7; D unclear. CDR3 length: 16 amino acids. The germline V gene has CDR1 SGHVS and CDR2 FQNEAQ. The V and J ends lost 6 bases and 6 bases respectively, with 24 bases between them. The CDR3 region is CASRLTPPISTSEQYF. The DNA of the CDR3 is TGTGCCAGCAGGCTTACTCCTCCTATCTCAACCTCCGAGCAGTACTTC.

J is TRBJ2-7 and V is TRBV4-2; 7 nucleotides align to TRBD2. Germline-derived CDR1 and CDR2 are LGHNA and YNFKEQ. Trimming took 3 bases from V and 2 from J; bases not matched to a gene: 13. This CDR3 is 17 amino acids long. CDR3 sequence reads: CASSHQVRAGRPYEQYF. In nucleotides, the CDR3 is TGTGCCAGCAGCCACCAAGTTAGGGCCGGGAGGCCCTACGAGCAGTACTTC.

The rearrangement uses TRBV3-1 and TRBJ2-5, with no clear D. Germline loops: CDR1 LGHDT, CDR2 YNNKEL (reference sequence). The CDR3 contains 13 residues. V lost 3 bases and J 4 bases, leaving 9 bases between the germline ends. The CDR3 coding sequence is TGTGCCAGCAGCCAGCCAGGTAGAGAGACCCAGTACTTC. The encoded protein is CASSQPGRETQYF.

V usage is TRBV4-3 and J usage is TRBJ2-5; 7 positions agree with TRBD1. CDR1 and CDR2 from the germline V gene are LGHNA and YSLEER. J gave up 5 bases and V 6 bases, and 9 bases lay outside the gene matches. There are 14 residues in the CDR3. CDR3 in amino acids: CASSQLGQVETQYF. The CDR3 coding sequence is TGCGCCAGCAGTCAACTCGGACAGGTGGAGACCCAGTACTTC.

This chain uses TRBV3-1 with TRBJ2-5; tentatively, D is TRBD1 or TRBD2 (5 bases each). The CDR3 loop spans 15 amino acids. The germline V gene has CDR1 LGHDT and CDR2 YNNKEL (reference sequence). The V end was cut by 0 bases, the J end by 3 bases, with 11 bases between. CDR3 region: CASSQETRGEETQYF. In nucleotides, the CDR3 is TGTGCCAGCAGCCAAGAAACTCGAGGGGAAGAGACCCAGTACTTC.

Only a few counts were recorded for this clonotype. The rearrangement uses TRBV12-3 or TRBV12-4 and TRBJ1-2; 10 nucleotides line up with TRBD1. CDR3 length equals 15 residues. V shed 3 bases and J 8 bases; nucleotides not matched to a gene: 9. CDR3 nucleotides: TGTGCCAGCAGTTTTGGTGACAGGGGGCTCGGCGGCTACACCTTC. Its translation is CASSFGDRGLGGYTF.